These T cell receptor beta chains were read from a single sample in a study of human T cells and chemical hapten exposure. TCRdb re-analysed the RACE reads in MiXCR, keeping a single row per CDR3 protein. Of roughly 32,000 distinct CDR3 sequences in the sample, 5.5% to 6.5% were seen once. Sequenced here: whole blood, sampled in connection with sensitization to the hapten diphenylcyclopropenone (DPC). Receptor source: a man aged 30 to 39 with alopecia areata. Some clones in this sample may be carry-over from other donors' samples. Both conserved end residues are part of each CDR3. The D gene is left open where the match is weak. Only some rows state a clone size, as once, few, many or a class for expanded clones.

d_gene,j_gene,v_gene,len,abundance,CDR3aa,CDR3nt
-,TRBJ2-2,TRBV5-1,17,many,CASSLVEGSSNTGELFF,TGCGCCAGCAGCTTGGTAGAAGGGTCTTCGAACACCGGGGAGCTGTTTTTT
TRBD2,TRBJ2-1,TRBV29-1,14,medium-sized,CSVESATSGDEQFF,TGCAGCGTTGAATCGGCCACTAGCGGGGATGAGCAGTTCTTC
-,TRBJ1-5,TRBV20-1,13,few,CSASKGTDQPQHF,TGCAGTGCTAGTAAGGGGACCGATCAGCCCCAGCATTTT
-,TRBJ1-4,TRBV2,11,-,CASSFHEKLFF,TGTGCCAGCAGCTTCCATGAAAAACTGTTTTTT
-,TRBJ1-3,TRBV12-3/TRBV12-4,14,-,CASFRRGSGNTIYF,TGTGCCAGCTTCAGGCGGGGCTCTGGAAACACCATATATTTT
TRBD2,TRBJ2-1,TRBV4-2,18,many,CASSQARTLAGGPDEQFF,TGTGCCAGCAGCCAAGCAAGAACACTAGCGGGGGGGCCCGATGAGCAGTTCTTC
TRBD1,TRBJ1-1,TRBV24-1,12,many,CATSARTGRAFF,TGTGCCACCAGTGCCCGGACAGGGCGAGCTTTCTTT
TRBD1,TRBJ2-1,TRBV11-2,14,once,CASSPTGEYNEQFF,TGTGCCAGCAGCCCGACAGGGGAATACAATGAGCAGTTCTTC
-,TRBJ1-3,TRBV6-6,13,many,CASRRNSGNTIYF,TGTGCCAGCCGGCGCAACTCTGGAAACACCATATATTTT
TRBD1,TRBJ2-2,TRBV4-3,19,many,CASSQLLNRGAVSTGELFF,TGCGCCAGCAGCCAATTATTGAACAGGGGCGCCGTTTCCACCGGGGAGCTGTTTTTT
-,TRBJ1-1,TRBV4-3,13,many,CASSQDIGAEAFF,TGCGCCAGCAGCCAAGATATTGGGGCTGAAGCTTTCTTT
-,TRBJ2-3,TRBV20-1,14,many,CSARLVMGADTQYF,TGCAGTGCTAGATTGGTGATGGGAGCAGATACGCAGTATTTT
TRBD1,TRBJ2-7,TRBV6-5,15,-,CASSYVRGSSYEQYF,TGTGCCAGCAGTTACGTCAGGGGGAGCTCCTACGAGCAGTACTTC
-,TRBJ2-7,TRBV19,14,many,CASSIGRVRNEQYF,TGTGCCAGTAGTATAGGAAGGGTTCGGAACGAGCAGTACTTC
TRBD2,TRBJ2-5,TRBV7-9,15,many,CASSPGTSGRETQYF,TGTGCCAGCAGCCCCGGGACTAGCGGGAGAGAGACCCAGTACTTC
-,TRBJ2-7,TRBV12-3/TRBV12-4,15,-,CASSLFRQEDYEQYF,TGTGCCAGCAGTTTATTTCGACAGGAGGACTACGAGCAGTACTTC
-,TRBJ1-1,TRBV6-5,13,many,CASSYRLGTEAFF,TGTGCCAGCAGTTACCGGTTGGGCACTGAAGCTTTCTTT
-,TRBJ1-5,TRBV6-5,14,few,CASSYSRGNQPQHF,TGTGCCAGCAGTTACTCGAGGGGTAATCAGCCCCAGCATTTT
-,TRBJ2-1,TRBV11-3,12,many,CASSRVGGEQFF,TGTGCCAGCAGCCGTGTCGGGGGTGAGCAGTTCTTC
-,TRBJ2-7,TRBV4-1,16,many,CASSQKEGGEVYEQYF,TGCGCCAGCAGCCAGAAAGAGGGGGGGGAAGTTTACGAGCAGTACTTC
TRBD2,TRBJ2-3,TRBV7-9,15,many,CASSLTSGGTDTQYF,TGTGCCAGCAGCTTGACTAGCGGGGGCACAGATACGCAGTATTTT
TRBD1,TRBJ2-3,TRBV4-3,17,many,CASSQDRQGTETDTQYF,TGCGCCAGCAGCCAAGATAGGCAAGGGACAGAGACAGATACGCAGTATTTT
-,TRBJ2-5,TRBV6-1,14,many,CASSSQGFQETQYF,TGTGCCAGCAGTTCTCAGGGCTTCCAAGAGACCCAGTACTTC
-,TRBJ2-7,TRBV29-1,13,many,CSVDSPGLGEQYF,TGCAGCGTTGATTCCCCAGGGCTCGGCGAGCAGTACTTC
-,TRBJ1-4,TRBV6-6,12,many,CASSRQLEKLFF,TGTGCCAGCAGCCGACAGCTTGAAAAACTGTTTTTT
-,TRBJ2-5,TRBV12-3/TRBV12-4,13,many,CASSLVGGGGQYF,TGTGCCAGCAGTTTAGTAGGAGGGGGGGGCCAGTACTTC
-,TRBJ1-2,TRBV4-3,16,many,CASSQDPQGGTYGYTF,TGCGCCAGCAGCCAAGATCCGCAGGGCGGAACCTATGGCTACACCTTC
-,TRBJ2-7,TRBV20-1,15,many,CSANNPGQGGDEQYF,TGCAGTGCTAATAACCCCGGACAGGGAGGGGACGAGCAGTACTTC
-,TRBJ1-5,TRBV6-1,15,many,CASGLGSGADQPQHF,TGTGCCAGCGGTTTAGGGTCGGGGGCGGATCAGCCCCAGCATTTT
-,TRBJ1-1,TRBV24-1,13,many,CATRRGVDTEAFF,TGTGCCACCAGGAGGGGGGTCGATACTGAAGCTTTCTTT
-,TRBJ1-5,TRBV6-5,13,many,CASRQTLNQPQHF,TGTGCCAGCCGACAGACACTCAATCAGCCCCAGCATTTT
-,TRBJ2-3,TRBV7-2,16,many,CASSLWLGGVRDTQYF,TGTGCCAGCAGCCTTTGGTTGGGCGGGGTCCGGGATACGCAGTATTTT
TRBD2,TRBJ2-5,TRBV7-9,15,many,CASSSTSPRGETQYF,TGTGCCAGCAGCTCGACTAGCCCGAGGGGCGAGACCCAGTACTTC
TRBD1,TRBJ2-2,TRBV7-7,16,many,CASSLAGTGYTGELFF,TGTGCTAGCAGCTTGGCCGGGACAGGGTACACCGGGGAGCTGTTTTTT
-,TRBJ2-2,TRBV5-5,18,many,CASSLGRRPDPNTGELFF,TGTGCCAGCAGCTTGGGTCGCAGGCCTGATCCGAACACCGGGGAGCTGTTTTTT
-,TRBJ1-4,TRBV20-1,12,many,CSTDTLNEKLFF,TGCAGCACCGACACACTTAATGAAAAACTGTTTTTT
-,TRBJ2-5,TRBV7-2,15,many,CASSLAGHPPGTQYF,TGTGCCAGCAGCTTAGCAGGACATCCTCCCGGGACCCAGTACTTC
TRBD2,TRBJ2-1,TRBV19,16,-,CASLDPGTSEYNEQFF,TGTGCCAGTCTCGACCCCGGGACTAGCGAGTACAATGAGCAGTTCTTC
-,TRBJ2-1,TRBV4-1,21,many,CASSQDNGFGASAPTYNEQFF,TGCGCCAGCAGCCAAGATAATGGGTTTGGGGCGAGCGCCCCCACCTACAATGAGCAGTTCTTC
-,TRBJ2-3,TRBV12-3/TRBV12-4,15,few,CASTPSTGWTDTQYF,TGTGCCAGCACCCCTTCGACAGGCTGGACAGATACGCAGTATTTT
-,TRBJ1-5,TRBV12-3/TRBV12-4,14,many,CASSFMRGDQPQHF,TGTGCCAGCAGTTTTATGAGGGGTGATCAGCCCCAGCATTTT
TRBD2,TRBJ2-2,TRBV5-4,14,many,CASSREGRDGELFF,TGTGCCAGCAGCCGGGAGGGGAGGGACGGGGAGCTGTTTTTT
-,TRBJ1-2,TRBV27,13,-,CASSPLSNYGYTF,TGTGCCAGCAGTCCCCTTAGTAACTATGGCTACACCTTC
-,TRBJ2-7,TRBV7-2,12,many,CASSRGFSEQYF,TGTGCCAGCAGCAGGGGGTTTTCCGAGCAGTACTTC
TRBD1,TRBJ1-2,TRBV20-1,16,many,CSAGSLQGQYNYGYTF,TGCAGTGCTGGAAGTCTACAGGGGCAATATAACTATGGCTACACCTTC
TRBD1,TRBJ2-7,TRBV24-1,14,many,CATSHGQGVGEQYF,TGTGCCACCAGCCACGGACAGGGGGTTGGGGAGCAGTACTTC
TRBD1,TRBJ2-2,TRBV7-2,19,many,CASSSGTDNGTDNTGELFF,TGTGCCAGCAGCTCCGGGACAGATAACGGGACAGATAACACCGGGGAGCTGTTTTTT
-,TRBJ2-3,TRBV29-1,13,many,CSVEKAEVDTQYF,TGCAGCGTTGAAAAGGCGGAAGTGGATACGCAGTATTTT
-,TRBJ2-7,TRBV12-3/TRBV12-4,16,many,CASSFREKGRSYEQYF,TGTGCCAGCAGTTTCCGGGAAAAGGGACGATCCTACGAGCAGTACTTC
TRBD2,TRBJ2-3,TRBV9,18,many,CASSVDRTSGGRTDTQYF,TGTGCCAGCAGCGTAGATCGGACTAGCGGGGGCCGCACAGATACGCAGTATTTT
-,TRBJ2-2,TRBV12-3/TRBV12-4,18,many,CASSFVLARDSNTGELFF,TGTGCCAGCAGTTTTGTGCTGGCGCGGGACTCGAACACCGGGGAGCTGTTTTTT
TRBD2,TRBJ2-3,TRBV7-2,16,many,CASSQGLAGGTDTQYF,TGTGCCAGCAGCCAGGGACTAGCGGGAGGCACAGATACGCAGTATTTT
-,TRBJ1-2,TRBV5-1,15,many,CASSPTGTRSYGYTF,TGCGCCAGCAGCCCCACCGGGACACGGAGTTATGGCTACACCTTC
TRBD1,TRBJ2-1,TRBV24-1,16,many,CATSEGRGQGGHEQFF,TGTGCCACCAGTGAGGGACGGGGACAGGGGGGGCATGAGCAGTTCTTC
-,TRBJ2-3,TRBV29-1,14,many,CSVEASRGTDTQYF,TGCAGCGTTGAAGCCAGTCGGGGCACAGATACGCAGTATTTT
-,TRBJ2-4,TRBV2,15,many,CASSGPGGAKNIQYF,TGTGCCAGCAGCGGCCCAGGGGGGGCCAAAAACATTCAGTACTTC
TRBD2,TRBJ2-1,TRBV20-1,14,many,CSAFQLAGGDEQFF,TGCAGTGCTTTCCAACTAGCGGGAGGGGATGAGCAGTTCTTC
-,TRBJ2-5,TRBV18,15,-,CASSVGAAIQETQYF,TGTGCCAGCTCAGTGGGGGCAGCAATTCAAGAGACCCAGTACTTC
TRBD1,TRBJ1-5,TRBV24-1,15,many,CATSDQRQGDQPQHF,TGTGCCACCAGTGATCAAAGACAGGGCGATCAGCCCCAGCATTTT
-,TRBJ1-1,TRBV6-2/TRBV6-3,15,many,CASRDPQARNTEAFF,TGTGCCAGCAGGGACCCTCAGGCCCGAAACACTGAAGCTTTCTTT